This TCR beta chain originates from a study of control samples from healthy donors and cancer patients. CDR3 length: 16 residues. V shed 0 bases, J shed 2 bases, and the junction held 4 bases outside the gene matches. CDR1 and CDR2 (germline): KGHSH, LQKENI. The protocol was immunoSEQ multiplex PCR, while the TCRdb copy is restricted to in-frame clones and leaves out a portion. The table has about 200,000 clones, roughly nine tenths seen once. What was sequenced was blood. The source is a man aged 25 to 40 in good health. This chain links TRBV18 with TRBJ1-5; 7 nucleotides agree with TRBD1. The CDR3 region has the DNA TGTGCCAGCTCACCACCCGGGACAGTCGGCAATCAGCCCCAGCATTTT. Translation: CASSPPGTVGNQPQHF.